This T cell receptor (beta chain) was profiled in a study of T cell responses to AZD1222 COVID-19 vaccine. Note on this clone: The sample has other DNA sequences that encode this CDR3 too.

Assay: immunoSEQ multiplex PCR; the TCRdb copy retains only in-frame clones and omits some. Of 140,000 to 150,000 clones listed, just over 90% are singletons. This CDR3 has 13 residues. Trimming stripped 3 bases from V and 0 bases from J, with 5 bases between. CDR1 and CDR2 from the germline V gene are SGHRS and YFSETQ. The receptor's source is an adult who received the AZD1222 COVID-19 vaccine. The J gene is TRBJ2-3, the V gene TRBV5-1, with no clear D. The specimen comprised peripheral blood, sampled 28 days after the second AZD1222 dose. This chain's CDR3 is CASSSTSTDTQYF. The DNA for the CDR3 is TGCGCCAGCAGCTCTACTAGCACAGATACGCAGTATTTT.